What follows are 30 T cell receptor beta chains derived from one specimen sequenced in a study of CD8+ T cells in alopecia areata (dated by TCRdb to the late 2010s). The library came from the immunoSEQ multiplex PCR assay. RNA was extracted from all samples and reverse transcribed into cDNA as template for TCR sequencing. This immuneACCESS table, as held by TCRdb, lists in-frame sequences with V and J called but not all clones. Of the missing ones, under half trace to an unresolved V gene in checked studies; the others have no known cause. For this sample there are some 180,000 clones; 45% to 70% appear just once. The leading ten clones occupy approximately 4.9% of the sample. The sequencing input was CD8+ T cells sorted from blood. The origin of the receptors is a human donor in good health.

DNA for the CDR3: TGTGCCAGTAGTATAACGGCAGGTTCCTCCTACGAGCAGTACTTC. As protein: CASSITAGSSYEQYF. V gene TRBV19 combines with J gene TRBJ2-7; D unresolved. The V gene's germline CDR1 is LNHDA and CDR2 SQIVND (reference sequence). This CDR3 region has 15 residues. V lost 2 bases and J 0 bases, leaving 11 bases between the germline ends.

This clone was counted a few times. The same CDR3 arises from other DNA sequences in this sample as well. The chain links TRBV29-1 to TRBJ2-7, with D perhaps TRBD2 (5 bases). V was clipped by 3 bases and J by 3 bases, with 9 bases between them. The germline V gene has CDR1 SQVTM and CDR2 ANQGSEA. This CDR3 has 12 amino acids. The CDR3 region has the DNA TGCAGCGTTGAGTTACGGGACTACGAGCAGTACTTC. Protein: CSVELRDYEQYF.

V and J are TRBV27 and TRBJ1-1; tentatively, D is TRBD1 (6 bases). Trimming left V 5 bases short and J 4 bases short, with 11 bases between. The CDR3 covers 13 residues. Germline V gene lookup returns CDR1 MNHEY and CDR2 SMNVEV (reference sequence). This CDR3 reads CASSNKGGTEAFF. CDR3 DNA: TGTGCCAGCAGTAACAAGGGGGGCACTGAAGCTTTCTTT.

V and J are TRBV10-2 and TRBJ2-5, with 13 bases fitting TRBD2. Trimming removed 3 bases from V and 3 bases from J; junction bases left unmatched: 7. The CDR3 runs to 17 residues. Per germline, CDR1 WSHSY and CDR2 SAAADI. DNA for the CDR3: TGCGCCAGCAGTGACGGATCAGGACTAGCGGGGGAAGAGACCCAGTACTTC. Protein product: CASSDGSGLAGEETQYF.

The chain is built from TRBV7-9 and TRBJ2-4; D is possibly TRBD1 (6 bases). V dropped 6 bases and J dropped 7 bases, with 19 bases sitting between them. The CDR3 is made up of 15 amino acids. The germline V gene has CDR1 SEHNR and CDR2 FQNEAQ (reference sequence). The CDR3 sequence: CASRSGPGQGNIQYF. The CDR3 DNA is TGTGCCAGCAGATCCGGGCCCGGGCAGGGGAACATTCAGTACTTC.

The rearrangement joins TRBV11-2 to TRBJ2-3; tentative D call: TRBD2 (7 bases). Germline V lookup: CDR1 SGHAT, CDR2 FQNNGV. Trimming cost V 8 bases and J 4 bases, with 19 bases left between them. The CDR3 is 15 amino acids. The CDR3 is CASLLGGASADTQYF. The CDR3 DNA reads TGTGCCAGCCTCCTTGGGGGGGCCAGCGCAGATACGCAGTATTTT.

The chain uses TRBV4-1 and TRBJ2-7; D gene ambiguous. Trimming removed 3 bases at V and 3 bases at J, with 9 bases between. Looked up from germline, CDR1 is MGHRA and CDR2 is YSYEKL. This CDR3 comprises 13 residues. This CDR3 is CASSQTGGYEQYF. CDR3 DNA: TGCGCCAGCAGCCAGACGGGCGGCTACGAGCAGTACTTC.

This clone was counted a single time. This chain links TRBV25-1 with TRBJ2-7; a weak D match, TRBD1 (6 bases). V lost 3 bases and J 3 bases, leaving 21 bases between the germline ends. This CDR3 spans 17 amino acids. Germline V gives CDR1 MGHDK, CDR2 SYGVNS. CDR3 in DNA: TGTGCCAGCAGTGAGTGGAATGGGGACAACCGCTACTACGAGCAGTACTTC. Translated, it gives CASSEWNGDNRYYEQYF.

This chain connects TRBV6-6 to TRBJ2-1; D perhaps matches TRBD1 (6 bases). The CDR3 consists of 15 residues. Germline CDR1 MNHNY, CDR2 SVGAGI (reference sequence). The ends were cut back, 0 bases at V and 0 bases at J, with 6 bases in the middle. The CDR3 coding sequence is TGTGCCAGCAGTTACTCGGACAGCTCCTACAATGAGCAGTTCTTC. Translating it yields CASSYSDSSYNEQFF.

This clone has more than one count but fewer than ten. CDR3 in amino acids: CASSIGGFNEQFF. For the CDR3, the DNA is TGCGCCAGCAGCATCGGGGGGTTCAATGAGCAGTTCTTC. The chain has TRBV5-1 and TRBJ2-1; 7 nucleotides match TRBD2. V lost 4 bases, J lost 6 bases, and 4 bases stayed unmatched. Germline V gene lookup returns CDR1 SGHRS and CDR2 YFSETQ. The CDR3 consists of 13 residues.

The chain is built from TRBV4-1 and TRBJ2-7, with D perhaps TRBD1 or TRBD2 (5 bases each). The CDR3 has 15 residues. Between the trimmed V and J ends, which lost 0 bases and 6 bases, there was a span of 15 bases. Looked up from germline, CDR1 is MGHRA and CDR2 is YSYEKL. The CDR3, as DNA: TGCGCCAGCAGCCAAGATGAGGGACGGGGTCGCGAGCAGTACTTC. Translation gives CASSQDEGRGREQYF.

The sample holds a few counts of this clone. The V gene is TRBV29-1, the J gene TRBJ1-1; D remains unclear. Germline V CDR1 and CDR2: SQVTM, ANQGSEA. CDR3 length: 11 residues. With 7 bases removed from V and 3 bases from J, the gap between germline ends came to 9 bases. The CDR3 DNA reads TGCAGCGCTCCTTCCGACACTGAAGCTTTCTTT. Its translation is CSAPSDTEAFF.

CDR3 sequence: CSVEDVVNPTSGGIETQYF. Written as DNA, the CDR3 is TGCAGCGTTGAAGACGTAGTTAACCCGACTAGCGGGGGCATCGAGACCCAGTACTTC. The chain couples TRBV29-1 to TRBJ2-5, with 12 bases identical to TRBD2. The CDR3 sequence is 19 residues long. Germline V lookup: CDR1 SQVTM, CDR2 ANQGSEA. Trimming took 0 bases from V and 5 from J; bases not matched to a gene: 16.

J is TRBJ2-7 and V is TRBV5-4; D unresolved. Germline V gene lookup returns CDR1 SGHNT and CDR2 YYREEE (reference sequence). The V end lost 3 bases, the J end lost 2 bases, and 12 bases lay between the germline ends. The CDR3 contains 14 residues. The CDR3, as DNA: TGTGCCAGCAGCTCCCATTTGCGCCCCTACGAGCAGTACTTC. Residues: CASSSHLRPYEQYF.

The chain is built from TRBV2 and TRBJ1-6; D gene ambiguous. The CDR3 has 16 residues. CDR1 and CDR2 from the germline V gene are SNHLY and FYNNEI. V gave up 10 bases and J gave up 7 bases, with 23 bases separating them. In nucleotides, the CDR3 is TGTGCCACCAATACCCTTGGTGGAGGTGAGAATTCACCCCTCCACTTT. Encoded protein: CATNTLGGGENSPLHF.

V is TRBV30 and J is TRBJ1-3, with D hard to call. The germline V gene has CDR1 GTSNPN and CDR2 SVGIG (reference sequence). The CDR3 runs 11 residues. The V end lost 4 bases, the J end lost 2 bases, and 3 bases lay between the germline ends. The CDR3 region has the DNA TGTGCCTGGACAGCTGGAAACACCATATATTTT. It codes for CAWTAGNTIYF.

J is TRBJ1-2 and V is TRBV29-1, with no clear D. The V gene's germline CDR1 is SQVTM and CDR2 ANQGSEA. This CDR3 region has 12 residues. Trimming removed 4 bases from V and 4 bases from J, with 10 bases in between. The CDR3 DNA is TGCAGCGTTGCGGCGGGAGGCTATGGCTACACCTTC. Protein sequence: CSVAAGGYGYTF.

The chain carries TRBV10-3 and TRBJ1-5, with TRBD1 as a possible D gene (5 bases). Trimming shortened V by 6 bases and J by 5 bases, and 17 bases separated the two germline ends. Germline V gene lookup returns CDR1 ENHRY and CDR2 SYGVKD. This CDR3 contains 15 residues. CDR3 sequence reads: CAISGGQGPDQPQHF. The CDR3 nucleotides read TGTGCCATCAGCGGTGGGCAGGGACCCGATCAGCCCCAGCATTTT.

This chain joins TRBV30 and TRBJ2-7, with 7 bases aligning to TRBD2. Trimming removed 4 bases from V and 6 bases from J; junction bases left unmatched: 6. CDR1 and CDR2 (germline): GTSNPN, SVGIG (reference sequence). This CDR3 region has 12 residues. The CDR3 DNA follows: TGTGCCTGGATAAAGCGGGGATCCGAGCAGTACTTC. It is translated as CAWIKRGSEQYF.

As concerns this clone: Other DNA sequences of this sample code for an identical CDR3. The chain recombines TRBV15 with TRBJ2-7; D possibly corresponds to TRBD1 (5 bases). This CDR3 has 15 amino acids. With 0 bases removed from V and 0 bases from J, the gap between germline ends came to 9 bases. The germline CDR1 and CDR2 sequences are LNHNV and YYDKDF (reference sequence). CDR3 nucleotides: TGTGCCACCAGCAGAGACAGGGAAAGCTCCTACGAGCAGTACTTC. Translation: CATSRDRESSYEQYF.

This chain's CDR3 is CASSPTSGGYNEQFF. DNA of the CDR3: TGTGCCAGCAGTCCTACTAGCGGGGGATACAATGAGCAGTTCTTC. The chain combines TRBV6-4 with TRBJ2-1, with 11 bases that match TRBD2. This CDR3 has 15 residues. The J segment lost 4 bases and the V segment lost 5 bases, leaving 4 bases of the junction unmatched. Germline CDR1 reads MRHNA; CDR2 reads SNTAGT.

This chain joins TRBV9 and TRBJ2-5; possibly TRBD1 or TRBD2 for D (7 bases each). V lost 3 bases and J lost 0, with 12 bases in between. This CDR3 has 15 amino acids. Looked up from germline, CDR1 is SGDLS and CDR2 is YYNGEE. CDR3 DNA sequence: TGTGCCAGCAGCGAGGGAGGGGGCAACCAAGAGACCCAGTACTTC. It is translated as CASSEGGGNQETQYF.

The chain recombines TRBV5-1 with TRBJ2-7, with D perhaps matching TRBD2 (5 bases). Between the trimmed V and J ends, which lost 6 bases and 2 bases, there was a span of 15 bases. CDR3 length equals 14 residues. Germline-derived CDR1 and CDR2 are SGHRS and YFSETQ. The CDR3 region has the DNA TGCGCCAGCAACCAGCGTGGCGGGCCCTACGAGCAGTACTTC. Its protein product is CASNQRGGPYEQYF.

A few counts support this clone. The V gene is TRBV9, the J gene TRBJ2-1; no reliable D call. In germline, CDR1 is SGDLS, CDR2 YYNGEE. V dropped 2 bases and J dropped 6 bases, with 3 bases sitting between them. The CDR3 sequence is 11 residues long. CDR3 bases: TGTGCCAGCAGCGTTCGCAATGAGCAGTTCTTC. This sequence encodes CASSVRNEQFF.

The chain carries TRBV30 and TRBJ1-5, with D hard to call. Germline CDR1 is GTSNPN and CDR2 is SVGIG (reference sequence). V gave up 2 bases and J gave up 4 bases, with 15 bases separating them. This CDR3 region has 15 residues. CDR3 region: CAWSSDFLRNQPQHF. The CDR3 region has the DNA TGTGCCTGGAGTTCGGACTTTTTGCGGAATCAGCCCCAGCATTTT.

This clone was seen a handful of times. This chain uses TRBV4-1 with TRBJ1-4, with unresolved D. The CDR3 runs 15 residues. The germline V gene encodes CDR1 MGHRA and CDR2 YSYEKL. Between the trimmed V and J ends, which lost 4 bases and 0 bases, there was a span of 9 bases. CDR3: CASSLETSTNEKLFF. The CDR3 DNA sequence: TGCGCCAGCAGCCTCGAGACGTCAACTAATGAAAAACTGTTTTTT.

This clone was counted a single time. The chain couples TRBV19 to TRBJ2-7, with D possibly being TRBD2 (5 bases). This CDR3 is built from 15 residues. V lost 0 bases and J lost 0, with 9 bases in between. Germline CDR1 LNHDA, CDR2 SQIVND (reference sequence). The CDR3 protein is CASSIEPGSSYEQYF. In DNA, the CDR3 is TGTGCCAGTAGTATAGAGCCGGGGAGCTCCTACGAGCAGTACTTC.

The chain recombines TRBV9 with TRBJ2-1; the D is unclear. With 3 bases removed from V and 4 bases from J, the gap between germline ends came to 11 bases. Germline values: CDR1 SGDLS, CDR2 YYNGEE. There are 14 residues in the CDR3. The CDR3 reads CASSAGGDYNEQFF. CDR3 sequence (DNA): TGTGCCAGCAGCGCCGGTGGGGATTACAATGAGCAGTTCTTC.

The chain carries TRBV29-1 and TRBJ2-5; no reliable D call. V was clipped by 4 bases and J by 9 bases, with 15 bases between them. Germline loops: CDR1 SQVTM, CDR2 ANQGSEA. The CDR3 has 12 amino acids. Here the CDR3 reads CSVVGPEQAQYF. CDR3 bases: TGCAGCGTTGTGGGCCCCGAGCAGGCCCAGTACTTC.

The gene calls are TRBV29-1 and TRBJ2-7; D is unresolved. This CDR3 region has 12 residues. The ends were cut back, 7 bases at V and 6 bases at J, with 16 bases in the middle. Germline CDR1 is SQVTM and CDR2 is ANQGSEA. The CDR3 loop reads CSASTLPGEQYF. The CDR3 DNA follows: TGCAGCGCTTCGACACTCCCGGGCGAGCAGTACTTC.